This TCR beta chain was retrieved from a study of cytomegalovirus exposure and HLA in healthy donors. The study's findings and limits: Using the classifier, cytomegalovirus status was reportedly diagnosed with high specificity and sensitivity.

Of note for this clone: Its antigen is unknown.

13 Jbeta primers and 60 Vbeta primers were used for the PCR. The protocol was immunoSEQ multiplex PCR, while the TCRdb copy is restricted to in-frame clones and leaves out a portion. The data contain around 120,000 clones, 70% to 80% of them seen just once; the ten biggest clones take up around 3.6%. The CDR3 consists of 11 residues. V lost 9 bases and J 8 bases, leaving 12 bases between the germline ends. Germline V lookup: CDR1 SGHRS, CDR2 YFSETQ. The sequence was obtained from a man between 25 and 39 years old in good health and CMV-seronegative. Sequencing input: PBMCs. The chain is built from TRBV5-1 and TRBJ2-4; weak D call: TRBD2 (5 bases). CDR3 nucleotide sequence: TGCGCCACTGAGGGCGAGTACATTCAGTACTTC. Its translation is CATEGEYIQYF.